This entry lists 2 T cell receptor beta chains sequenced from one sample in a study of early T cells in non-severe SARS-CoV-2 infection. Each CDR3 protein gets one entry after TCRdb re-called the 5' RACE reads with MiXCR. The sample records 45,000 to 55,000 distinct CDR3 sequences, roughly 6.5% being singletons. The sample was whole blood. Source of these receptors: an adult who was a healthcare worker with PCR-confirmed SARS-CoV-2 infection or an uninfected control (not recorded which).

The chain links TRBV12-3 or TRBV12-4 to TRBJ2-5; possibly TRBD1 for D (5 bases). The CDR3 is made up of 15 amino acids. V was pared by 6 bases and J by 3 bases, with 17 bases between. CDR3 residues: CASRKQGIGKETQYF. CDR3 nucleotides: TGTGCCAGCAGGAAGCAGGGAATCGGCAAAGAGACCCAGTACTTC.

This clonotype was observed at least ten times. The genes are TRBV20-1 and TRBJ1-5; no clear D gene. V lost 2 bases and J 3 bases, leaving 8 bases between the germline ends. The length of the CDR3 is 13 residues. Germline assignment: CDR1 DFQATT and CDR2 SNEGSKA (reference sequence). The CDR3, as DNA: TGCAGTGCTAGACCGATGGACAATCAGCCCCAGCATTTT. Amino acids: CSARPMDNQPQHF.